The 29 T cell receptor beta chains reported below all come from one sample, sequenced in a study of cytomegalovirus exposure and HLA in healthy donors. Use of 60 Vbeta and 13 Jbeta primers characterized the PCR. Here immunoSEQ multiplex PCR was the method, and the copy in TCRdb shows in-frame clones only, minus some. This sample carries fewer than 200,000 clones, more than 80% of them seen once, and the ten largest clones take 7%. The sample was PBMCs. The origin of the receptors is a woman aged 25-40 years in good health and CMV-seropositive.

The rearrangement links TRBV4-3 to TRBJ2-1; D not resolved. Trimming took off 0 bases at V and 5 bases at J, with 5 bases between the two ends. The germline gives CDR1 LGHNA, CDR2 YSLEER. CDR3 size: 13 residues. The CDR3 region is CASSQDPDNEQFF. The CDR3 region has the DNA TGCGCCAGCAGCCAAGATCCGGACAATGAGCAGTTCTTC.

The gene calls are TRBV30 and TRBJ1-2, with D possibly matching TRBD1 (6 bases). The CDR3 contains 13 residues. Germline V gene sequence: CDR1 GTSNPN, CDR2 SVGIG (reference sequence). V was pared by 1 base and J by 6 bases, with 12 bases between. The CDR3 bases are TGTGCCTGGAGTGATACAGGGTTGGATGGCTACACCTTC. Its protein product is CAWSDTGLDGYTF.

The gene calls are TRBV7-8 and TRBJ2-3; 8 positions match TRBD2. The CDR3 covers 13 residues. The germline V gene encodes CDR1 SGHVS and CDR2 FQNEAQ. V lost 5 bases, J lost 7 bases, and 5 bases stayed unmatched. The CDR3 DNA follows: TGTGCCAGCAGCGGTACTAGCGGATATACGCAGTATTTT. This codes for CASSGTSGYTQYF. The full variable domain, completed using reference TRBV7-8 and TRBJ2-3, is GAGVSQSPRYKVAKRGQDVALRCDPISGHVSLFWYQQALGQGPEFLTYFQNEAQLDKSGLPSDRFFAERPEGSVSTLKIQRTQQEDSAVYLCASSGTSGYTQYFGPGTRLTVL.

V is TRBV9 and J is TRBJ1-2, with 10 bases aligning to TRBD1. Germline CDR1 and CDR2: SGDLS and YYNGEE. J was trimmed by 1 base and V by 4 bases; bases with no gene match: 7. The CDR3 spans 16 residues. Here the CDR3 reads CASSSRTGGYNYGYTF. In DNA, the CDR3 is TGTGCCAGCAGCTCCCGGACAGGGGGATATAACTATGGCTACACCTTC.

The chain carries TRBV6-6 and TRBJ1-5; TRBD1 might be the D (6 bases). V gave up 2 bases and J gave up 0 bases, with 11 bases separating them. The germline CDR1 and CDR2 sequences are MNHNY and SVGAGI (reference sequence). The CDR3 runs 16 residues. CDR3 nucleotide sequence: TGTGCCAGCAGTTACCGAACAGGGTATAGCAATCAGCCCCAGCATTTT. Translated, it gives CASSYRTGYSNQPQHF.

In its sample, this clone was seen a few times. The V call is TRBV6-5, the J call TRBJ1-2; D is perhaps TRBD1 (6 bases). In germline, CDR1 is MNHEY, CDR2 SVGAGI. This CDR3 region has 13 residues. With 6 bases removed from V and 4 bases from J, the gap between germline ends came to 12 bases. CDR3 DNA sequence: TGTGCCAGCAGACCTGGACAGCTCTATGGCTACACCTTC. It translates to CASRPGQLYGYTF.

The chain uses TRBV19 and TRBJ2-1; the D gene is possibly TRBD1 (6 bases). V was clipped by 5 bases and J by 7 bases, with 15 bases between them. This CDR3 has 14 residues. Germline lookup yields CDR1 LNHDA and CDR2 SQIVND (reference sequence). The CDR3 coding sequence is TGTGCCAGTAGTCAATTACAGGGTTGGAATGAGCAGTTCTTC. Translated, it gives CASSQLQGWNEQFF.

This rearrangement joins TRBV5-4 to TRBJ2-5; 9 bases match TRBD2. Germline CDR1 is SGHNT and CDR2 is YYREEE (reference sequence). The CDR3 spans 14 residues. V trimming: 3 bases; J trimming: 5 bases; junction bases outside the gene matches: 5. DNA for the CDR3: TGTGCCAGCAGCTCCCCTAGCGGGGCGGAGACCCAGTACTTC. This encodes CASSSPSGAETQYF.

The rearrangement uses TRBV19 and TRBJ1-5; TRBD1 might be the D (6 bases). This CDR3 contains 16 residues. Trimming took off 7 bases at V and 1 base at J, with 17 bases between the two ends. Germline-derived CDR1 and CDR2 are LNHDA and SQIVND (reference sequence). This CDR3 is CASTYTGSRSNQPQHF. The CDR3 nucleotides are TGTGCCAGTACGTATACAGGGAGTAGAAGCAATCAGCCCCAGCATTTT.

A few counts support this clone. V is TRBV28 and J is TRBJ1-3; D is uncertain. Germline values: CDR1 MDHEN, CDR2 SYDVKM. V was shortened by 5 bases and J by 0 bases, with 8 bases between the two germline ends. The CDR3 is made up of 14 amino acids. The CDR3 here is CASSRRLSGNTIYF. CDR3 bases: TGTGCCAGCAGTCGGCGGCTCTCTGGAAACACCATATATTTT.

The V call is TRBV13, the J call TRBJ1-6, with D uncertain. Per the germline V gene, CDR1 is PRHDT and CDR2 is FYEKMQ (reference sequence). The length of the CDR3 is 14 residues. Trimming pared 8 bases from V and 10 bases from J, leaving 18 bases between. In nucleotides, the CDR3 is TGTGCCAGCCTTTGGGTAGGAGGACTATCACCCCTCCACTTT. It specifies CASLWVGGLSPLHF.

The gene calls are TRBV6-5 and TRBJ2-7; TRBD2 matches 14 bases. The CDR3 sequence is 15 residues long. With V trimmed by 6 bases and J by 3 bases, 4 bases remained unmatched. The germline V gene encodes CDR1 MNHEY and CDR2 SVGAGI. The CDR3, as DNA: TGTGCCAGCAGCAGACTAGCGGGGGGGCACTACGAGCAGTACTTC. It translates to CASSRLAGGHYEQYF.

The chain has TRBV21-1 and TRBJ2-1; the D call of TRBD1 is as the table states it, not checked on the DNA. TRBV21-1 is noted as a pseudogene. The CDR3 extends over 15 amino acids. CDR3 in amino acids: CASSKRDRDYNEQFF. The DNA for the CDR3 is TGTGCCAGCAGCAAACGGGACAGGGACTACAATGAGCAGTTCTTC.

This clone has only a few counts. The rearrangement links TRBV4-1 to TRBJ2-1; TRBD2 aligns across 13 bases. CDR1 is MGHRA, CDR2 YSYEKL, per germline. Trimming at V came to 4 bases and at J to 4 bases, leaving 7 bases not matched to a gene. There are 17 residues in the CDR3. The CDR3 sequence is CASSRGGLAGVYNEQFF. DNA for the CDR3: TGCGCCAGCAGCCGCGGCGGACTAGCGGGGGTATACAATGAGCAGTTCTTC.

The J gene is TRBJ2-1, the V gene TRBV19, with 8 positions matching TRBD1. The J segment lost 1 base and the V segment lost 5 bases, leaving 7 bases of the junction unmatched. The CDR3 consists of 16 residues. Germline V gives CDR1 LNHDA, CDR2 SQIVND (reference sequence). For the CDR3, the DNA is TGTGCCAGTAGTCCAGGACAGGGTGGATCCTACAATGAGCAGTTCTTC. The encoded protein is CASSPGQGGSYNEQFF.

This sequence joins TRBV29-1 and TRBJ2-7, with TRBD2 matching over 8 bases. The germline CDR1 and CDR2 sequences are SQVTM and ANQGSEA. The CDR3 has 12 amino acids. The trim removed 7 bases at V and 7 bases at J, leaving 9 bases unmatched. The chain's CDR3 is CSALSGAGEQYF. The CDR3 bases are TGCAGCGCACTTAGCGGGGCGGGTGAGCAGTACTTC.

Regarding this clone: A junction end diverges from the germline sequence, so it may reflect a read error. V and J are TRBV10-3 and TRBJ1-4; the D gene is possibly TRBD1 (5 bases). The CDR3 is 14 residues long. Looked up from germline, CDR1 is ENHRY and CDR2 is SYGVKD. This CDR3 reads CASPNAAGFAETVF. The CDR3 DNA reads TGTGCCTCCCCAAATGCGGCAGGGTTCGCGGAAACTGTTTTT.

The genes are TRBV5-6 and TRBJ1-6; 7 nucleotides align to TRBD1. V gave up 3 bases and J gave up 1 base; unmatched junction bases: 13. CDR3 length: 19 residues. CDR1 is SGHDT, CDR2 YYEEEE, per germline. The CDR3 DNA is TGTGCCAGCAGCTACGAAAGGGGGCCGCGAGGGTCCTATAATTCACCCCTCCACTTT. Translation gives CASSYERGPRGSYNSPLHF.

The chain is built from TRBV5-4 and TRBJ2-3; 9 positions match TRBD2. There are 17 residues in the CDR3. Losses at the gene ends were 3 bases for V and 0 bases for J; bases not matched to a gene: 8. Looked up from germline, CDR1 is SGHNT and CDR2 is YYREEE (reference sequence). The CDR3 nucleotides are TGTGCCAGCAGCTCTAAGACTAGCGGATACAGCACAGATACGCAGTATTTT. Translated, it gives CASSSKTSGYSTDTQYF.

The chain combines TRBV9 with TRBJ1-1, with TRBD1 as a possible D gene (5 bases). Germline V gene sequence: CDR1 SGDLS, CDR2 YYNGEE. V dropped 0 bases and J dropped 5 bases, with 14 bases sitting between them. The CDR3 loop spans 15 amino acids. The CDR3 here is CASSVVGGFSTEAFF. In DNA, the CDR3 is TGTGCCAGCAGCGTAGTTGGGGGGTTTTCGACTGAAGCTTTCTTT.

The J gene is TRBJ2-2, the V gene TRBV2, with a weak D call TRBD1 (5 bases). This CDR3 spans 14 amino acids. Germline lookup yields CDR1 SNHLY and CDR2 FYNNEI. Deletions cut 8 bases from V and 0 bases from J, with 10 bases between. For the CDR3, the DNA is TGTGCCAGCGCTGACAGAACGAACACCGGGGAGCTGTTTTTT. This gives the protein CASADRTNTGELFF.

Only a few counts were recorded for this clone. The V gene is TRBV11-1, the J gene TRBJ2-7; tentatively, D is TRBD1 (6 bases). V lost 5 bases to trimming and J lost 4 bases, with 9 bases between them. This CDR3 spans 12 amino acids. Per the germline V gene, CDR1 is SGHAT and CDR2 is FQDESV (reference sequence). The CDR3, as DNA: TGTGCCAGCAGCGAAGGGGGATACGAGCAGTACTTC. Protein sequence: CASSEGGYEQYF.

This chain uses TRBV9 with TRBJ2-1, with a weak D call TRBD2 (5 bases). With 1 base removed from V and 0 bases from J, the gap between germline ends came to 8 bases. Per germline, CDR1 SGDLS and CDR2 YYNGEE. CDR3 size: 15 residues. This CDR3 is CASSVYGSSYNEQFF. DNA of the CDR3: TGTGCCAGCAGCGTATATGGGAGCTCCTACAATGAGCAGTTCTTC.

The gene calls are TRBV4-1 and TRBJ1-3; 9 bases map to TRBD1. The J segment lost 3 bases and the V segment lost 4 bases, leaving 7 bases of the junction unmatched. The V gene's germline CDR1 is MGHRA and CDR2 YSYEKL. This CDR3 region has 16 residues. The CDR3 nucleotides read TGCGCCAGCAGCCGAACAGGGACAGGGCTTGGAAACACCATATATTTT. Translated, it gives CASSRTGTGLGNTIYF.

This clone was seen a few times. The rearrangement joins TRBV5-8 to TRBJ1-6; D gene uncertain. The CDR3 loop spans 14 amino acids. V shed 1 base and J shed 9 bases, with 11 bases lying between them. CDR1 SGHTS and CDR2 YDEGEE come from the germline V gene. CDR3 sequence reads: CASSLPGEGSPLHF. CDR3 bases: TGTGCCAGCAGCTTGCCCGGGGAGGGTTCACCCCTCCACTTT.

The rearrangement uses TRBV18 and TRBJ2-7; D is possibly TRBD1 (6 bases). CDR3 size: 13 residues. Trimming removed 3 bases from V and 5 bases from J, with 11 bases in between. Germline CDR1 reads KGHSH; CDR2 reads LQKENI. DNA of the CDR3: TGTGCCAGCTCACCCACCGGGACACACGAGCAGTACTTC. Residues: CASSPTGTHEQYF.

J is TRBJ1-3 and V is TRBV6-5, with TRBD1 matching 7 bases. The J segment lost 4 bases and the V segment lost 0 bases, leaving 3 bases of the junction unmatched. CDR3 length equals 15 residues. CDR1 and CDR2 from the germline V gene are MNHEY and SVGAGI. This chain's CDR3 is CASSYSRQGGNTIYF. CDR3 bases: TGTGCCAGCAGTTACTCCCGACAGGGAGGAAACACCATATATTTT.

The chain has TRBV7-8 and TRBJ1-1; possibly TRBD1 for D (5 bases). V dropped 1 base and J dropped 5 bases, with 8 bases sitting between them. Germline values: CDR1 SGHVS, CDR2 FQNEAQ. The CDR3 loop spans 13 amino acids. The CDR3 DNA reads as TGTGCCAGCAGCTTAGGGGGGGAGACTGAAGCTTTCTTT. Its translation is CASSLGGETEAFF.

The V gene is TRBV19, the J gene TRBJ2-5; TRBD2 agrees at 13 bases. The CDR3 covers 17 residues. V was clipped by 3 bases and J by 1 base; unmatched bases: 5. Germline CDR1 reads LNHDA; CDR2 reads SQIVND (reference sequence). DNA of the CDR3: TGTGCCAGTAGTATCGGACTAGCGGGGGCCAGCCAAGAGACCCAGTACTTC. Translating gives CASSIGLAGASQETQYF.